The source of this TCR beta chain is a study of regulatory T cells in long-lasting Graves disease. Turning to the study itself: Those Graves' patients who were newly diagnosed had been on antithyroid drugs under 3 months.

Construction of TCR beta libraries relied on iRepertoire HTBI primers and on Arm-PCR targeting CDR3 regions. Authors' processing steps: About 62 TRBV and about 15 TRBJ segments were identified across samples. TCRdb redid the calling of the multiplex PCR reads with MiXCR, one entry per CDR3 protein. In this record, the V and J calls reflect TCRdb's handling and not the investigators' own analysis. This table holds about 350,000 distinct CDR3 sequences, 16% found once. This clonotype was observed many times. CDR1 and CDR2 (germline): MNHNS, SASEGT. This CDR3 is built from 13 residues. V lost 6 bases, J lost 3 bases, and 10 bases lay in between. Time point described: newly diagnosed GD, antithyroid drugs for less than 3 months. The TCR library was prepared using RNA isolated from PBMCs. This sample was also put to use in a study of T cells in Graves' hyperthyroidism and ophthalmopathy. That paper notes: Most thyroid clonotypes that were expanded above 0.001 also turned up in blood. The model made its ophthalmopathy prediction, and onset followed a median roughly 6.5 months later.

V gene TRBV6-1 combines with J gene TRBJ2-3; D is perhaps TRBD2 (5 bases). The origin of this receptor is a man aged 40-49 years with Graves disease. This specimen was peripheral blood mononuclear cells (PBMCs), taken at new diagnosis, from a patient treated with antithyroid drugs. Written as DNA, the CDR3 is TGTGCCAGCAGCCACGGACTGACAGATACGCAGTATTTT. Amino acid sequence: CASSHGLTDTQYF.